These 12 T cell receptor beta chains were all obtained from the same sample, sequenced in a study of Ad26.COV2.S vaccination and SARS-CoV-2 variants. Documented treatment: 19 received Ad26.COV2.S at low or high dose, single or two shots; several received placebo; per-sample allocation not given. Day 63 after the first vaccine or placebo injection was the time point for sampling. Generated by immunoSEQ multiplex PCR, the TCRdb table keeps only in-frame clones and is missing some. The profile covers around 340,000 clones, with about 87% appearing a single time and approximately 5.9% taken by the ten largest. The sample in question was peripheral blood, obtained in a trial of Ad26.COV2.S vaccine versus placebo. The receptors come from a person aged 18-60 years who received the Ad26.COV2.S COVID-19 vaccine or a placebo.

The genes are TRBV18 and TRBJ1-4; D ambiguous. V gave up 0 bases and J gave up 7 bases, with 3 bases separating them. The germline V gene encodes CDR1 KGHSH and CDR2 LQKENI. The length of the CDR3 is 12 residues. CDR3 sequence: CASSPPSEKLFF. CDR3 in DNA: TGTGCCAGCTCACCACCTTCTGAAAAACTGTTTTTT.

V gene TRBV9 combines with J gene TRBJ1-5; 7 bases align to TRBD1. Per germline, CDR1 SGDLS and CDR2 YYNGEE. The CDR3 sequence is 14 residues long. V shed 4 bases, J shed 3 bases, and the junction held 4 bases outside the gene matches. The CDR3 DNA follows: TGTGCCAGCAGCCGGGGACAGAACAATCAGCCCCAGCATTTT. This translates into CASSRGQNNQPQHF.

Only a few counts were recorded for this clone. The chain combines TRBV7-3 with TRBJ2-7; 8 nucleotides align to TRBD1. Per the germline V gene, CDR1 is SGHTA and CDR2 is FQGTGA. Unmatched junction bases numbered 1, after V lost 3 bases and J lost 0 bases. The CDR3 consists of 14 residues. This chain's CDR3 is CASSFTGGSYEQYF. The CDR3, as DNA: TGTGCCAGCAGCTTCACAGGGGGCTCCTACGAGCAGTACTTC.

This chain connects TRBV9 to TRBJ2-7; no clear D gene. The CDR3 has 13 residues. V lost 0 bases to trimming and J lost 5 bases, with 9 bases between them. Germline V gene lookup returns CDR1 SGDLS and CDR2 YYNGEE. The CDR3 here is CASSVGPGHEQYF. For the CDR3, the DNA is TGTGCCAGCAGCGTAGGGCCGGGCCACGAGCAGTACTTC.

J is TRBJ2-1 and V is TRBV9, with D uncertain. Trimming removed 2 bases at V and 8 bases at J, with 17 bases between. The CDR3 is 15 residues long. Germline CDR1 is SGDLS and CDR2 is YYNGEE. CDR3 sequence (DNA): TGTGCCAGCAGCGTTTTTTTAGACTCCCGGGATGAGCAGTTCTTC. It codes for CASSVFLDSRDEQFF.

This clone is a singleton in its sample. The V and J genes are TRBV7-9 and TRBJ2-7; 7 positions agree with TRBD1. CDR1 and CDR2 from the germline V gene are SEHNR and FQNEAQ (reference sequence). This CDR3 spans 14 amino acids. V was pared by 5 bases and J by 2 bases, with 6 bases of the junction left unmatched. CDR3 sequence reads: CASSLKGQPYEQYF. The CDR3 bases are TGTGCCAGCAGCCTCAAGGGACAGCCCTACGAGCAGTACTTC.

The chain links TRBV19 to TRBJ2-7; 7 positions match TRBD2. J gave up 5 bases and V 5 bases, and 9 bases lay outside the gene matches. CDR3 size: 14 residues. Per the germline V gene, CDR1 is LNHDA and CDR2 is SQIVND (reference sequence). In nucleotides, the CDR3 is TGTGCCAGTAGTTGGGGGAGGGCCGTCCACGAGCAGTACTTC. Its translation is CASSWGRAVHEQYF.

This chain joins TRBV2 and TRBJ1-1; no reliable D call. There are 13 residues in the CDR3. The germline V gene encodes CDR1 SNHLY and CDR2 FYNNEI. V lost 1 base and J lost 5, with 8 bases in between. The CDR3 DNA follows: TGTGCCAGCAGTGAAGAGTCAGTTACTGAAGCTTTCTTT. This encodes CASSEESVTEAFF.

The chain recombines TRBV7-2 with TRBJ2-3; D is undetermined. V lost 2 bases to trimming and J lost 1 base, with 7 bases between them. CDR1 and CDR2 (germline): SGHTA, FQGNSA. This CDR3 comprises 14 residues. CDR3 region: CASSLNYRTDTQYF. The CDR3, as DNA: TGTGCCAGCAGCTTAAACTACCGCACAGATACGCAGTATTTT.

This CDR3 is CASTGGWISQYF. The CDR3, as DNA: TGTGCCAGCACAGGGGGCTGGATTTCCCAGTACTTC. The chain is built from TRBV28 and TRBJ2-5; 8 bases align to TRBD1. This CDR3 contains 12 residues. The V gene's germline CDR1 is MDHEN and CDR2 SYDVKM. V gave up 7 bases and J gave up 9 bases; unmatched junction bases: 7. Together with reference TRBV28 and TRBJ2-5, the CDR3 gives the full variable domain: DVKVTQSSRYLVKRTGEKVFLECVQDMDHENMFWYRQDPGLGLRLIYFSYDVKMKEKGDIPEGYSVSREKKERFSLILESASTNQTSMYLCASTGGWISQYFGPGTRLLVL.

V gene TRBV10-1 combines with J gene TRBJ2-4; a possible D gene is TRBD2 (5 bases). The CDR3 consists of 15 residues. The ends were cut back, 3 bases at V and 0 bases at J, with 9 bases in the middle. Germline V gene data show CDR1 as WNHNN and CDR2 as SYGVQD (reference sequence). Here the CDR3 DNA reads TGCGCCAGCAGTGAAGGAGGCTTAGCCAAAAACATTCAGTACTTC. It specifies CASSEGGLAKNIQYF.

This clone appeared a few times. The chain recombines TRBV7-3 with TRBJ2-7, with 8 positions matching TRBD2. With V trimmed by 0 bases and J by 1 base, 2 bases remained unmatched. This CDR3 region has 15 residues. Germline V lookup: CDR1 SGHTA, CDR2 FQGTGA. The CDR3 loop is CASSLTSGTSYEQYF. For the CDR3, the DNA is TGTGCCAGCAGCTTAACTAGCGGGACTTCCTACGAGCAGTACTTC.